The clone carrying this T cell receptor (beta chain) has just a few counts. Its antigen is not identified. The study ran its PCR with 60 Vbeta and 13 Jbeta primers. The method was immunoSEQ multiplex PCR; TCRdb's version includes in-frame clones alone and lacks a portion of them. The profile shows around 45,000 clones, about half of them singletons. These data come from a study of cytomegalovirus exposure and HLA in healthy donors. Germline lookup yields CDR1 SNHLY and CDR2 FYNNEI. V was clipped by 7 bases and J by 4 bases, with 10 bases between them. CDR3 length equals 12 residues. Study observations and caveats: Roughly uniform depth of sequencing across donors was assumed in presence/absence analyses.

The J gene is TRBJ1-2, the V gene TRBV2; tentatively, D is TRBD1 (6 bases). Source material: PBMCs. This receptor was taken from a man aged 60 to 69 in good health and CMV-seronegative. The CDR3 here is CASTGQIYGYTF. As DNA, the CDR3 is TGTGCCAGCACGGGACAAATCTATGGCTACACCTTC. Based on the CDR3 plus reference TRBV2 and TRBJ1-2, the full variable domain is EPEVTQTPSHQVTQMGQEVILRCVPISNHLYFYWYRQILGQKVEFLVSFYNNEISEKSEIFDDQFSVERPDGSNFTLKIRSTKLEDSAMYFCASTGQIYGYTFGSGTRLTVV.